One sample yielded the 14 T cell receptor beta chains listed below, sequenced in a study of blood T cell repertoires in COVID-19. Sequencing used immunoSEQ multiplex PCR; TCRdb keeps in-frame clones, though not all of them. The sample lists around 80,000 clones; 83% were seen once. Sequenced input: peripheral blood. All receptors come from a woman older than 75 with acute or convalescent COVID-19.

The chain uses TRBV7-9 and TRBJ2-7, with D perhaps matching TRBD1 (6 bases). Germline V gene sequence: CDR1 SEHNR, CDR2 FQNEAQ (reference sequence). V was clipped by 3 bases and J by 4 bases, with 10 bases between them. The CDR3 runs 13 residues. CDR3 DNA: TGTGCCAGCAGCTTCTCAGGGGTTTACGAGCAGTACTTC. Amino acid sequence: CASSFSGVYEQYF.

V is TRBV2 and J is TRBJ2-1, with 9 bases aligning to TRBD1. The ends lost 2 bases at V and 7 bases at J; junction bases unmatched: 9. Germline assignment: CDR1 SNHLY and CDR2 FYNNEI. This CDR3 is 16 amino acids long. The CDR3 DNA reads as TGTGCCAGCAGTGAAAACGGGACAGGGCGGGGGAATGAGCAGTTCTTC. It specifies CASSENGTGRGNEQFF.

The chain carries TRBV19 and TRBJ1-1; 7 bases match TRBD1. CDR3 length: 13 residues. The J segment lost 7 bases and the V segment lost 6 bases, leaving 8 bases of the junction unmatched. The germline gives CDR1 LNHDA, CDR2 SQIVND (reference sequence). CDR3 region: CASSQPGDSEAFF. The CDR3 bases are TGTGCCAGTAGCCAACCGGGGGACAGTGAAGCTTTCTTT.

The CDR3, as DNA: TGTGCCAGCAGCCAAGACGCAGGGCAGCCCCAGCATTTT. Its translation: CASSQDAGQPQHF. The chain combines TRBV4-2 with TRBJ1-5, with D perhaps TRBD1 (5 bases). This CDR3 has 13 residues. CDR1 is LGHNA and CDR2 is YNFKEQ in the germline V gene. V gave up 0 bases and J gave up 7 bases, with 7 bases separating them.

About this clone: The germline gene is not matched at one end of the junction; a read error may be the cause. The V gene is TRBV12-5, the J gene TRBJ2-2; 9 positions agree with TRBD2. The germline V gene encodes CDR1 LGHNT and CDR2 FRNRAP. The CDR3 loop spans 15 amino acids. CDR3 nucleotide sequence: TGTGCTAGTGGTTTGGCAGCGGGAGGACCCGGGGTGCTGTTTTTT. Its translation: CASGLAAGGPGVLFF.

The V and J genes are TRBV7-8 and TRBJ2-7, with TRBD2 as a possible D gene (7 bases). CDR3 size: 14 residues. V dropped 5 bases and J dropped 3 bases, with 14 bases sitting between them. Germline V CDR1 and CDR2: SGHVS, FQNEAQ. As DNA, the CDR3 is TGTGCCAGCAGCCCTCAGAGGGGGGGCTACGAGCAGTACTTC. It encodes CASSPQRGGYEQYF. Filled out from reference TRBV7-8 and TRBJ2-7, the complete variable domain reads GAGVSQSPRYKVAKRGQDVALRCDPISGHVSLFWYQQALGQGPEFLTYFQNEAQLDKSGLPSDRFFAERPEGSVSTLKIQRTQQEDSAVYLCASSPQRGGYEQYFGPGTRLTVT.

This rearrangement joins TRBV19 to TRBJ2-5, with 9 nucleotides matching TRBD1. J lost 2 bases, V lost 2 bases, and 9 bases had no gene match. This CDR3 comprises 17 residues. The germline V gene has CDR1 LNHDA and CDR2 SQIVND (reference sequence). This CDR3 reads CASSIIPQGQGQETQYF. The DNA of the CDR3 is TGTGCCAGTAGTATAATTCCCCAAGGACAGGGGCAAGAGACCCAGTACTTC.

Note on this clone: At one of its ends the junction is not consistent with the germline gene, which may arise from a read error. The V and J genes are TRBV19 and TRBJ2-1, with 11 bases aligning to TRBD1. The germline CDR1 and CDR2 sequences are LNHDA and SQIVND (reference sequence). The CDR3 runs to 18 residues. The CDR3: CASSATGQGAAGYKEQFF. The CDR3, as DNA: TGTGCCAGTAGTGCCACCGGACAGGGGGCGGCGGGGTACAAAGAGCAGTTCTTC.

This chain joins TRBV30 and TRBJ1-2; maybe TRBD1 (5 bases). There are 14 residues in the CDR3. V lost 1 base and J 4 bases, leaving 13 bases between the germline ends. From germline, CDR1 is GTSNPN and CDR2 SVGIG (reference sequence). CDR3 loop: CAWSGAGRGYGYTF. The CDR3 DNA is TGTGCCTGGAGTGGCGCAGGGCGCGGCTATGGCTACACCTTC.

This chain links TRBV3-1 (or the pseudogene TRBV3-2) with TRBJ2-5, with D perhaps TRBD2 (5 bases). V gave up 5 bases and J gave up 7 bases, with 14 bases separating them. Germline CDR1 reads LGHDT; CDR2 reads YNNKEL (reference sequence). The CDR3 consists of 13 residues. The CDR3 DNA reads as TGTGCCAGCAGCAACGACATCCGGGGGACCCAGTACTTC. This translates into CASSNDIRGTQYF.

The DNA of the CDR3 is TGTGCCAGCTCACCTACGGACAGGGGGTTGACTGGGGCCAACGTCCTGACTTTC. Residues: CASSPTDRGLTGANVLTF. The chain uses TRBV18 and TRBJ2-6; 10 bases align to TRBD1. Germline values: CDR1 KGHSH, CDR2 LQKENI. CDR3 size: 18 residues. J gave up 2 bases and V 3 bases, and 7 bases lay outside the gene matches.

This clone appeared a few times. The rearrangement uses TRBV4-1 and TRBJ2-2; weak D call: TRBD2 (6 bases). CDR3 length: 17 amino acids. V was trimmed by 0 bases and J by 6 bases, leaving 17 bases between them. CDR1 and CDR2 from the germline V gene are MGHRA and YSYEKL. DNA for the CDR3: TGCGCCAGCAGCCAAGATATGCGGGGAAAGAGGGCCGGGGAGCTGTTTTTT. Translated, it gives CASSQDMRGKRAGELFF.

The rearrangement uses TRBV2 and TRBJ2-1; weak D call: TRBD2 (6 bases). V lost 6 bases and J lost 5, with 8 bases in between. The CDR3 loop spans 12 amino acids. Germline loops: CDR1 SNHLY, CDR2 FYNNEI. The CDR3 DNA follows: TGTGCCAGCAGGGCGGGGAACAATGAGCAGTTCTTC. It translates to CASRAGNNEQFF.

This clone has only one observation. The chain joins TRBV18 to TRBJ1-2; the D gene is possibly TRBD1 (5 bases). In germline, CDR1 is KGHSH, CDR2 LQKENI. The CDR3 sequence is 12 residues long. The V end lost 6 bases, the J end lost 4 bases, and 9 bases lay between the germline ends. In nucleotides, the CDR3 is TGTGCCAGCTCCACCGGGGGCTATGGCTACACCTTC. It translates to CASSTGGYGYTF.